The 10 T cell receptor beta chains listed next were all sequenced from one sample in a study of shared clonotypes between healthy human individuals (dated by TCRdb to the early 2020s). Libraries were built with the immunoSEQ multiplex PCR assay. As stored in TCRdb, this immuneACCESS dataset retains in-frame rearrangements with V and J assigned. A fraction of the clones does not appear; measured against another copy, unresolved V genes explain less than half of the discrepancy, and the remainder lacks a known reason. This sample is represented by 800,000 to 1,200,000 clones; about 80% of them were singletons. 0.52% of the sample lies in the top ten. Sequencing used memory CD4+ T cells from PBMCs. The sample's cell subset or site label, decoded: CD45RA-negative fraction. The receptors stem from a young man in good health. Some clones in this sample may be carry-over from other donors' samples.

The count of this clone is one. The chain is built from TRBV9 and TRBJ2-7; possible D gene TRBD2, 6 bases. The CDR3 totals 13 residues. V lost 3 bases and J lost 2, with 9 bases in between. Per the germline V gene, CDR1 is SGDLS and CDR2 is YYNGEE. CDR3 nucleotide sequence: TGTGCCAGCAGCGGGCGGGGCACCTACGAGCAGTACTTC. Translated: CASSGRGTYEQYF.

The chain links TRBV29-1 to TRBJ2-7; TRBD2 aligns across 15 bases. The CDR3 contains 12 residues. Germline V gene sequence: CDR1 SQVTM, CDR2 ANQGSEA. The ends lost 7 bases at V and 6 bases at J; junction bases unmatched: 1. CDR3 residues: CSGGLAGGEQYF. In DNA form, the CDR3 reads TGCAGCGGGGGACTAGCGGGAGGCGAGCAGTACTTC.

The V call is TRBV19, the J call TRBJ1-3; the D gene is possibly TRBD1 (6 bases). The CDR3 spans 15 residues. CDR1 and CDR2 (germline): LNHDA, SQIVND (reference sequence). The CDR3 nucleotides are TGTGGTTTAATAAGGGGGGTAAGCTCTGGAAACACCATATATTTT. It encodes CGLIRGVSSGNTIYF.

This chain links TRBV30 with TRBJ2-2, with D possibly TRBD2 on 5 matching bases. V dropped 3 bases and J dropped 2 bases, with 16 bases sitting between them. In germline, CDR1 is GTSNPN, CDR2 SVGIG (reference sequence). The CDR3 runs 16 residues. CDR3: CAWRGRREPNTGELFF. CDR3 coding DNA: TGTGCCTGGAGGGGCAGACGGGAACCCAACACCGGGGAGCTGTTTTTT.

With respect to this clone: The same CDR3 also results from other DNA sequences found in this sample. CDR3 amino acids: CASSLGRVDYGYTF. The DNA of the CDR3 is TGTGCCAGCAGCTTGGGCAGGGTAGACTATGGCTACACCTTC. The chain employs TRBV5-6 and TRBJ1-2, with a possible D match to TRBD1 (5 bases). The ends were cut back, 0 bases at V and 3 bases at J, with 9 bases in the middle. The germline gives CDR1 SGHDT, CDR2 YYEEEE. The CDR3 loop spans 14 amino acids.

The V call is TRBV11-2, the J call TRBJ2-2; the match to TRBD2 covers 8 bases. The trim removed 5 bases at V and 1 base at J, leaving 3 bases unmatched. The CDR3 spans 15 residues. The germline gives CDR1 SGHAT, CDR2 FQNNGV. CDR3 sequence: CASSISGRNTGELFF. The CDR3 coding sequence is TGTGCCAGCAGCATCAGCGGGAGGAACACCGGGGAGCTGTTTTTT.

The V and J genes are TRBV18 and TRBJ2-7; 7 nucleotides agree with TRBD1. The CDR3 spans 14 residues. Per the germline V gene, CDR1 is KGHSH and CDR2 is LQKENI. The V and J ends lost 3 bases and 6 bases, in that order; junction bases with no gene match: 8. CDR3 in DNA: TGTGCCAGCTCACCGGGGCAGGGGGTCCTCGAGCAGTACTTC. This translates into CASSPGQGVLEQYF.

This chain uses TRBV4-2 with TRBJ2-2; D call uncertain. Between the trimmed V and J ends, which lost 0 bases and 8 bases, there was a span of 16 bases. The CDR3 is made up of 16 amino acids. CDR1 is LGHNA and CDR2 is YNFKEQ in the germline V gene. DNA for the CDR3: TGTGCCAGCAGCCAAGATCGTGGTCTCCTTAGGGGGGAGCTGTTTTTT. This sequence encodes CASSQDRGLLRGELFF.

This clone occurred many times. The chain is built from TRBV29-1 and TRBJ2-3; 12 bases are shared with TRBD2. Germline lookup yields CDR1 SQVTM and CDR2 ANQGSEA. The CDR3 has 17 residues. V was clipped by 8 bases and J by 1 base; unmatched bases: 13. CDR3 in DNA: TGCAGCACCGCGAGGCTAGCGGGAGGGACCCGCACAGATACGCAGTATTTT. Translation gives CSTARLAGGTRTDTQYF.

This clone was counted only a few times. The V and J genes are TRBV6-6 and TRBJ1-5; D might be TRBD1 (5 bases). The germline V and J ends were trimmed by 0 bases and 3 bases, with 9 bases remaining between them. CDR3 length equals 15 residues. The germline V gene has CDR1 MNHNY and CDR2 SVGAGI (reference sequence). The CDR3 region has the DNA TGTGCCAGCAGTTACTCATCAGGGTTCAATCAGCCCCAGCATTTT. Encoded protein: CASSYSSGFNQPQHF.